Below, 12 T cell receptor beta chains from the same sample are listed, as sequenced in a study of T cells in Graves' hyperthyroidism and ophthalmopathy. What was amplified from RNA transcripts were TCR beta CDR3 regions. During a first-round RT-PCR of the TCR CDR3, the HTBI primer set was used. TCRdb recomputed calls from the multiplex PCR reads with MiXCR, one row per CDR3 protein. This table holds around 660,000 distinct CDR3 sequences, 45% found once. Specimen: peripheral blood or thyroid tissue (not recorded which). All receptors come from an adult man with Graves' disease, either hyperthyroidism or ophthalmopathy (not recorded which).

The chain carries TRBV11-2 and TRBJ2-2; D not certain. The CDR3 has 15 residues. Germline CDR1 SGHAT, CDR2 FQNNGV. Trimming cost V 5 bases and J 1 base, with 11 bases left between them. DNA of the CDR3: TGTGCCAGCAGCCGTGAGGTCGGGAACACCGGGGAGCTGTTTTTT. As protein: CASSREVGNTGELFF. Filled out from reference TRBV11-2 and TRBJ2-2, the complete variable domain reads EAGVAQSPRYKIIEKRQSVAFWCNPISGHATLYWYQQILGQGPKLLIQFQNNGVVDDSQLPKDRFSAERLKGVDSTLKIQPAKLEDSAVYLCASSREVGNTGELFFGEGSRLTVL.

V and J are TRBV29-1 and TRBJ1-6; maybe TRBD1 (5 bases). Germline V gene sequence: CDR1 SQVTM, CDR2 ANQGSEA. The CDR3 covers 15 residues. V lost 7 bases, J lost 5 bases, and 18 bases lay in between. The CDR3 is CSAFVPGRNNSPLHF. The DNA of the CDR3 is TGCAGCGCCTTCGTCCCGGGACGAAATAATTCACCCCTCCACTTT.

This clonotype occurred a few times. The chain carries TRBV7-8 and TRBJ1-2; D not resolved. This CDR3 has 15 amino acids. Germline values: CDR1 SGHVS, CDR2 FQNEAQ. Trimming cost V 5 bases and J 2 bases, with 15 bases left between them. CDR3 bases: TGTGCCAGCAGCCAAGAGTCTCGGGTAAACTATGGCTACACCTTC. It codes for CASSQESRVNYGYTF.

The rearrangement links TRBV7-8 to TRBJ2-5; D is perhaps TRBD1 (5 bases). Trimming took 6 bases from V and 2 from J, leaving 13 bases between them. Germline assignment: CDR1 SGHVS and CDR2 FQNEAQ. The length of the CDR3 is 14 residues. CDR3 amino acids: CASSARGRQETQYF. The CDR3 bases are TGTGCCAGCAGTGCTAGGGGCAGGCAAGAGACCCAGTACTTC.

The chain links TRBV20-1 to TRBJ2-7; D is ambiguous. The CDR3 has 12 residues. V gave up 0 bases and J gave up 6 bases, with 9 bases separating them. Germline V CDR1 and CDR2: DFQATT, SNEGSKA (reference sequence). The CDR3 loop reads CSARDEGSEQYF. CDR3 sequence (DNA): TGCAGTGCTAGAGATGAAGGCAGCGAGCAGTACTTC.

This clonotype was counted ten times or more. CDR3 sequence reads: CSVGPGGDNEKLFF. The CDR3 DNA is TGCAGCGTTGGCCCCGGGGGTGATAATGAAAAACTGTTTTTT. The chain is built from TRBV29-1 and TRBJ1-4, with a tentative D call TRBD1 (5 bases). CDR1 is SQVTM and CDR2 is ANQGSEA in the germline V gene. The CDR3 extends over 14 amino acids. V lost 4 bases and J lost 4, with 13 bases in between.

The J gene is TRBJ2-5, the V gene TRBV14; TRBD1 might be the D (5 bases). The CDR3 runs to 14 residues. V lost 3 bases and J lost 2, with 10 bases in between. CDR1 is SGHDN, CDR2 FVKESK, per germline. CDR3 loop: CASSQEGEQETQYF. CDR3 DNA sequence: TGTGCCAGCAGCCAGGAAGGGGAACAAGAGACCCAGTACTTC.

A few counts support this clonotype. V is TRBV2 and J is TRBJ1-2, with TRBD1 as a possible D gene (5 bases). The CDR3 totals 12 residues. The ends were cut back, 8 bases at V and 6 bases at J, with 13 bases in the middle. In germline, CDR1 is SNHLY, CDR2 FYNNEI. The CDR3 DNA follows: TGTGCCAGCTTAGAGCAGGGCCATGGCTACACCTTC. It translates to CASLEQGHGYTF. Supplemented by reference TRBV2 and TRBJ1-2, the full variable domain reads EPEVTQTPSHQVTQMGQEVILRCVPISNHLYFYWYRQILGQKVEFLVSFYNNEISEKSEIFDDQFSVERPDGSNFTLKIRSTKLEDSAMYFCASLEQGHGYTFGSGTRLTVV.

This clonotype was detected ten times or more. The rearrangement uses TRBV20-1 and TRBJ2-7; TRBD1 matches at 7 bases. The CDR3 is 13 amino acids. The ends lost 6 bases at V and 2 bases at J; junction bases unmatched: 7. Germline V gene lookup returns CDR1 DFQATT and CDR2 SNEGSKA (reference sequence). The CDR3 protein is CSAKDRRAYEQYF. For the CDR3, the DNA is TGCAGTGCCAAGGACAGGCGAGCCTACGAGCAGTACTTC.

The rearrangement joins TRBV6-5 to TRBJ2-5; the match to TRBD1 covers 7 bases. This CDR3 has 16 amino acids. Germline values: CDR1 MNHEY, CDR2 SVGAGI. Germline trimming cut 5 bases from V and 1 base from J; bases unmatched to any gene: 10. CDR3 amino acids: CASSLLGQQIQETQYF. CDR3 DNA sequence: TGTGCCAGCAGTCTCCTGGGACAGCAGATCCAAGAGACCCAGTACTTC.

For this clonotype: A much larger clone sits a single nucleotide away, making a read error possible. CDR3 DNA sequence: TGTGCCTCCAGGGCCGAGGGCAATCAGCCCCAGCATTTT. Protein: CASRAEGNQPQHF. The chain employs TRBV19 and TRBJ1-5, with D possibly TRBD1 on 5 matching bases. CDR1 LNHDA and CDR2 SQIVND come from the germline V gene (reference sequence). Between the trimmed V and J ends, which lost 11 bases and 2 bases, there was a span of 13 bases. The CDR3 extends over 13 amino acids.

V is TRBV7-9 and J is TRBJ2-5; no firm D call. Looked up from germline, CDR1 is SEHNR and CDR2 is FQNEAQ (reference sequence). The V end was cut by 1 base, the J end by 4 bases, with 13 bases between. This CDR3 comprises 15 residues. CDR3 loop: CASSLEGSDRETQYF. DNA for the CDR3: TGTGCCAGCAGCTTAGAAGGGTCTGATCGAGAGACCCAGTACTTC.